This TCR beta chain was retrieved from a study of glioma-infiltrating T cells after dendritic cell vaccination. Looking at the study overall: Three intradermal dendritic cell vaccine injections were given every two weeks. The study, taken as a whole, reports: Higher TCR clonality did not directly relate to longer survival. Higher pretreatment TIL content predicted longer progression-free time and survival.

On this clone: What it binds is not known.

Some clones are missing from TCRdb's copy, which holds only in-frame ones; the method was immunoSEQ multiplex PCR. The top ten clones hold roughly 12% of a sample with 65,000 or so clones, approximately 89% of them seen once. Time point reported: after dendritic cell vaccination, including at tumor progression/relapse. Here the sequenced sample was blood, taken after dendritic cell vaccination. This sequence originates from a human donor with glioblastoma.

CDR3 amino acids: CASSPNSGRQTGELFF. CDR3 in DNA: TGTGCCAGCTCACCAAATAGCGGGAGACAGACCGGGGAGCTGTTTTTT. The chain employs TRBV18 and TRBJ2-2; 9 nucleotides align to TRBD2. V was pared by 2 bases and J by 5 bases, with 6 bases of the junction left unmatched. The germline gives CDR1 KGHSH, CDR2 LQKENI. This CDR3 comprises 16 residues. Drawing the rest from reference TRBV18 and TRBJ2-2, the complete variable domain is NAGVMQNPRHLVRRRGQEARLRCSPMKGHSHVYWYRQLPEEGLKFMVYLQKENIIDESGMPKERFSAEFPKEGPSILRIQQVVRGDSAAYFCASSPNSGRQTGELFFGEGSRLTVL.